The clone carrying this T cell receptor beta chain was seen only a few times. This sample is drawn from a study of CD8+ T cells in alopecia areata. Following extraction, RNA underwent reverse transcription to cDNA, which served as the sequencing template. TCRdb keeps only in-frame clones here, not all; method: immunoSEQ multiplex PCR. The table has more than 100,000 clones, about half seen once. Treatment denoted: oral pan-JAK inhibitor, 5-10 mg twice daily. Sequences were derived from CD4+ T cells sorted from blood, sampled at week 4, from a patient treated with tofacitinib. This sequence was found in a human donor with alopecia areata.

The CDR3 loop is CASSTGLAGGYEQYF. The CDR3 DNA reads TGTGCCAGTAGTACCGGACTAGCGGGAGGCTACGAGCAGTACTTC. V and J are TRBV19 and TRBJ2-7; 14 nucleotides line up with TRBD2. The CDR3 contains 15 residues. V lost 4 bases to trimming and J lost 3 bases; unmatched junction nucleotides: 2. Germline CDR1 reads LNHDA; CDR2 reads SQIVND (reference sequence).